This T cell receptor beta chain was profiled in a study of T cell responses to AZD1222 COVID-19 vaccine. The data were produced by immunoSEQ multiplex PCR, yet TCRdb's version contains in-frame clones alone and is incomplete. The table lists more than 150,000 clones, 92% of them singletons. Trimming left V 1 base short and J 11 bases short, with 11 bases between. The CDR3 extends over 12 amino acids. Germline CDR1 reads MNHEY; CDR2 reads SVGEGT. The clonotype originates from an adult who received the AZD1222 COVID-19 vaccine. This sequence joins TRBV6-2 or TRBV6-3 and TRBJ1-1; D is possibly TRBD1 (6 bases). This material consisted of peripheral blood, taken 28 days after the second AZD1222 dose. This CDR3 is CASSYLGAQAFF. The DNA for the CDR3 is TGTGCCAGCAGTTACTTGGGGGCGCAGGCTTTCTTT.